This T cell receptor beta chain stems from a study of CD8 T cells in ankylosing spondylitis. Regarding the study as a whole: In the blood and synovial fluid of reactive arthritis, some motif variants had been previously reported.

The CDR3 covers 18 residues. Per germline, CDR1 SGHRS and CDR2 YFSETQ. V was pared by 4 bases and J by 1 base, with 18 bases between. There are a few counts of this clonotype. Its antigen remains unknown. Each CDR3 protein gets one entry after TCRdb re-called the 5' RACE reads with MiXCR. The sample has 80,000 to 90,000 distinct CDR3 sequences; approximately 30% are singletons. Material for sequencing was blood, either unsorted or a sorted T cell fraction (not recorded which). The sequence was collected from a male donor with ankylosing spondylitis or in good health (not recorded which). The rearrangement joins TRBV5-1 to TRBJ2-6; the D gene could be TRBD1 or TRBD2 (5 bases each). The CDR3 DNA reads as TGCGCCAGCAGCAGTCGGGACGGCTATAGTTCTGGGGCCAACGTCCTGACTTTC. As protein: CASSSRDGYSSGANVLTF.